The 20 T cell receptor beta chains reported below all come from one sample, sequenced in a study of T cells after yellow fever vaccination. TCRdb used MiXCR to reprocess the 5' RACE reads, holding one entry per CDR3 protein. The table includes 500,000 to 550,000 distinct CDR3 sequences, roughly 22% detected once. The sample in question was PBMCs, obtained roughly 20 days after the first yellow fever vaccination. Source of these receptors: a young man who received the YFV17D yellow fever vaccine.

This clonotype was found a few times. The genes are TRBV10-3 and TRBJ2-5; D is perhaps TRBD2 (5 bases). The germline CDR1 and CDR2 sequences are ENHRY and SYGVKD. Trimming removed 3 bases from V and 5 bases from J, with 13 bases in between. The CDR3 loop spans 14 amino acids. CDR3 bases: TGTGCCATCAGTGATAGAGGGCACGGGGAGACCCAGTACTTC. Translation gives CAISDRGHGETQYF.

This clonotype has just a few counts. The genes are TRBV7-9 and TRBJ1-5, with D maybe TRBD1 (6 bases). This CDR3 has 16 residues. Germline V lookup: CDR1 SEHNR, CDR2 FQNEAQ (reference sequence). V was shortened by 1 base and J by 2 bases, with 12 bases between the two germline ends. CDR3 bases: TGTGCCAGCAGCTTAGTTCACAGGGAAGGCAATCAGCCCCAGCATTTT. Its translation: CASSLVHREGNQPQHF.

The genes are TRBV5-8 and TRBJ2-4, with 8 bases matching TRBD1. The CDR3 runs to 14 residues. Per germline, CDR1 SGHTS and CDR2 YDEGEE. V was pared by 3 bases and J by 7 bases, with 6 bases of the junction left unmatched. This chain's CDR3 is CASSWGQDRNIQYF. Written as DNA, the CDR3 is TGTGCCAGCAGCTGGGGACAGGACCGGAACATTCAGTACTTC.

V is TRBV6-1 and J is TRBJ2-6; D is unresolved. Trimming cost V 4 bases and J 2 bases, with 12 bases left between them. The CDR3 is 16 residues long. Germline CDR1 MNHNS, CDR2 SASEGT. CDR3 amino acids: CASSGNQAAGANVLTF. The CDR3 DNA follows: TGTGCCAGCAGTGGTAACCAGGCCGCTGGGGCCAACGTCCTGACTTTC.

This chain links TRBV19 with TRBJ2-5; unclear D gene. V dropped 3 bases and J dropped 5 bases, with 7 bases sitting between them. CDR3 length equals 12 residues. Germline V CDR1 and CDR2: LNHDA, SQIVND (reference sequence). CDR3 coding DNA: TGTGCCAGTAGTATCGGGCGGGAGACCCAGTACTTC. Its translation: CASSIGRETQYF.

This clonotype has more than one count but fewer than ten. The chain has TRBV4-1 and TRBJ2-3, with D maybe TRBD1 (6 bases). Germline V lookup: CDR1 MGHRA, CDR2 YSYEKL. The CDR3 length is 15 residues. The V end lost 5 bases, the J end lost 2 bases, and 14 bases lay between the germline ends. Here the CDR3 DNA reads TGCGCCAGCAGCTCAGGGGAGCGGTTCACAGATACGCAGTATTTT. Translated: CASSSGERFTDTQYF.

The chain links TRBV2 to TRBJ2-1; perhaps TRBD2 as D (6 bases). The CDR3 is made up of 13 amino acids. Germline V gene lookup returns CDR1 SNHLY and CDR2 FYNNEI. The ends were cut back, 6 bases at V and 7 bases at J, with 13 bases in the middle. The CDR3 DNA reads as TGTGCCAGCAGGCTAGGTGGGGGGAATGAGCAGTTCTTC. Amino acids: CASRLGGGNEQFF.

This clonotype was detected a few times. The gene calls are TRBV5-1 and TRBJ2-7; D perhaps matches TRBD1 (6 bases). V lost 4 bases to trimming and J lost 6 bases, with 11 bases between them. Germline CDR1 SGHRS, CDR2 YFSETQ. The length of the CDR3 is 12 residues. CDR3 protein: CASSPTGFEQYV. The CDR3 DNA reads TGCGCCAGCAGCCCCACAGGGTTCGAGCAGTACGTC.

This clonotype was counted only a few times. The chain employs TRBV9 and TRBJ2-2; TRBD2 aligns across 9 bases. Looked up from germline, CDR1 is SGDLS and CDR2 is YYNGEE. This CDR3 comprises 17 residues. Losses at the gene ends were 1 base for V and 4 bases for J; bases not matched to a gene: 8. CDR3 nucleotide sequence: TGTGCCAGCAGCGTAACGCGGGGGGGCCTGGGCACCGGGGAGCTGTTTTTT. Its protein product is CASSVTRGGLGTGELFF.

The chain combines TRBV28 with TRBJ1-1; 9 nucleotides align to TRBD1. The ends lost 6 bases at V and 4 bases at J; junction bases unmatched: 9. This CDR3 contains 15 residues. Per the germline V gene, CDR1 is MDHEN and CDR2 is SYDVKM. The DNA for the CDR3 is TGTGCCAGCAGCCTAGGGACAGGGTCGACCACTGAAGCTTTCTTT. This codes for CASSLGTGSTTEAFF.

J is TRBJ2-5 and V is TRBV7-2; TRBD1 is a possible D gene (5 bases). Trimming shortened V by 1 base and J by 5 bases, and 11 bases separated the two germline ends. Germline V CDR1 and CDR2: SGHTA, FQGNSA. The CDR3 has 14 residues. This CDR3 is CASSLVVGLETQYF. In DNA form, the CDR3 reads TGTGCCAGCAGCTTAGTGGTGGGGCTGGAGACCCAGTACTTC.

V gene TRBV10-2 combines with J gene TRBJ1-3; D not resolved. The CDR3 runs to 16 residues. Trimming took 0 bases from V and 3 from J, leaving 12 bases between them. Germline V gene data show CDR1 as WSHSY and CDR2 as SAAADI. This chain's CDR3 is CASSESKSGLGNTIYF. CDR3 DNA: TGCGCCAGCAGTGAGTCAAAGTCAGGCCTTGGAAACACCATATATTTT.

This clonotype appeared a few times. This chain links TRBV21-1 with TRBJ2-2; the DNA was not used to check the table's D call, TRBD1. TRBV21-1 is shown as a pseudogene. The CDR3 consists of 16 residues. In nucleotides, the CDR3 is TGTGCCAGCAGACCGGGACAGGGGGCTTCCACCGGGGAGCTGTTTTTT. Residues: CASRPGQGASTGELFF.

V gene TRBV10-3 combines with J gene TRBJ2-7; TRBD1 might be the D (6 bases). This CDR3 region has 13 residues. Germline V gene sequence: CDR1 ENHRY, CDR2 SYGVKD. The germline V and J ends were trimmed by 2 bases and 3 bases, with 8 bases remaining between them. This CDR3 reads CAISEGGLYEQYV. The CDR3 DNA reads TGTGCCATCAGTGAGGGGGGCCTCTACGAGCAGTACGTC.

This clonotype has more than one count but fewer than ten. The chain joins TRBV6-2 or TRBV6-3 to TRBJ2-7; D possibly corresponds to TRBD1 (5 bases). V was cut by 2 bases and J by 6 bases, with 14 bases left in between. There are 14 residues in the CDR3. CDR1 MNHEY and CDR2 SVGEGT come from the germline V gene. The CDR3 is CASSYDVQGSEQYF. CDR3 nucleotides: TGTGCCAGCAGTTACGATGTGCAGGGAAGCGAGCAGTACTTC.

This clonotype was seen a handful of times. The chain couples TRBV6-2 or TRBV6-3 to TRBJ2-3; either TRBD1 or TRBD2 may fit D (6 bases each). V was trimmed by 4 bases and J by 2 bases, leaving 10 bases between them. The CDR3 has 14 amino acids. Germline V gene sequence: CDR1 MNHEY, CDR2 SVGEGT. Here the CDR3 reads CASSLQGLTDTQYF. The CDR3 nucleotides are TGTGCCAGCAGTTTACAGGGACTCACAGATACGCAGTATTTT.

This clonotype was seen only a few times. The chain recombines TRBV27 with TRBJ2-1; D tentatively fits TRBD1 or TRBD2 (5 bases each). Germline-derived CDR1 and CDR2 are MNHEY and SMNVEV (reference sequence). V shed 5 bases and J shed 6 bases, with 14 bases lying between them. There are 14 residues in the CDR3. DNA of the CDR3: TGTGCCAGCAGTCCGGCCGGGGCGGTCAATGAGCAGTTCTTC. Protein product: CASSPAGAVNEQFF.

The V and J genes are TRBV11-2 and TRBJ2-3; 8 positions match TRBD2. The CDR3 has 15 residues. The V and J ends lost 4 bases and 6 bases, in that order; junction bases with no gene match: 9. CDR1 is SGHAT and CDR2 is FQNNGV in the germline V gene. DNA for the CDR3: TGTGCCAGCAGCTCCCAGCGGGGGCTGGCGGATACGCAGTATTTT. It encodes CASSSQRGLADTQYF.

The rearrangement uses TRBV4-1 and TRBJ2-1, with 7 bases aligning to TRBD2. Germline V CDR1 and CDR2: MGHRA, YSYEKL. This CDR3 has 18 amino acids. Unmatched junction bases numbered 11, after V lost 1 base and J lost 2 bases. CDR3: CASSQGAQRGAPYNEQFF. The CDR3 DNA reads TGCGCCAGCAGCCAAGGGGCCCAGCGGGGCGCCCCCTACAATGAGCAGTTCTTC.

The J gene is TRBJ1-2, the V gene TRBV27, with D uncertain. The CDR3 loop spans 13 amino acids. The V end was cut by 3 bases, the J end by 1 base, with 6 bases between. Germline V gives CDR1 MNHEY, CDR2 SMNVEV (reference sequence). CDR3 region: CASSLGINYGYTF. CDR3 DNA: TGTGCCAGCAGTTTGGGGATTAACTATGGCTACACCTTC.